This T cell receptor (beta chain) was found in a study of cytomegalovirus exposure and HLA in healthy donors. With 4 bases clipped from V and 2 bases from J, the junction kept 5 bases outside the gene matches. Germline V gene sequence: CDR1 SGHKS, CDR2 YYEKEE (reference sequence). The CDR3 totals 15 residues. With 60 Vbeta and 13 Jbeta primers, the PCR was carried out. Some clones are missing from TCRdb's copy, which holds only in-frame ones; the method was immunoSEQ multiplex PCR. The table has some 200,000 clones, approximately 83% seen once. The TCR was taken from a boy between 2 and 10 years old in good health and CMV-seronegative. Source material: PBMCs. This chain links TRBV5-5 with TRBJ2-2; 7 bases are a match to TRBD2. The CDR3 coding sequence is TGTGCCAGCAGCACTAGCGAGACTAACACCGGGGAGCTGTTTTTT. Amino acid sequence: CASSTSETNTGELFF.